These T cell receptor beta chains were read from a single sample in a study of blood T cell repertoires in COVID-19. The repertoire was sequenced with immunoSEQ multiplex PCR; TCRdb's copy has only in-frame clones and lacks some. The sample includes roughly 68,000 clones, over 80% of them seen just once. The specimen sequenced was peripheral blood. Source of these receptors: a woman older than 75 with active COVID-19. Each CDR3 is given with its conserved first and last residue.

TRBV5-1	TRBJ2-3	CASSLVGAGTDTQYF
TRBV27	TRBJ1-4	CASSQDRVSEKLFF
TRBV7-2	TRBJ2-3	CASSLGTSGSPPTDTQYF
TRBV11-3	TRBJ1-5	CASSLDPQPQHF
TRBV18	TRBJ2-7	CASQPLSGRSNEQYF
TRBV10-3	TRBJ2-3	CAISELGQGTDTQYF
TRBV5-1	TRBJ1-3	CASSPTGIAGNTIYF
TRBV21-1	TRBJ1-5	CASSQGQDHHNQPQHF
TRBV10-1	TRBJ1-1	CASSERGDSVKNTEAFF
TRBV7-9	TRBJ2-1	CASSLGQGENEQFF